The text below deals with one T cell receptor (beta chain). Its antigen is not yet known. One end of the junction varies from germline; a read error may be responsible. CDR1 and CDR2, looked up from the germline V gene, are SGHTA and FQGNSA. The CDR3 covers 15 residues, taking in both the cysteine and the phenylalanine. The entry retains the CDR3 DNA only, 45 bases that are in frame from base 1. The data belong to a study of lung T cells in sarcoidosis with Löfgren's syndrome (dated by TCRdb to about 2017). Regarding the study in general: Sarcoidosis was described as a granulomatous, mainly pulmonary disease marked by CD4+ T cell accumulation in bronchoalveolar lavage fluid. The repertoire analyses were focused on Lofgren's syndrome patients. What the research found in general, with its limitations: In Lofgren's syndrome patients, relative to control subjects, TRAV12-1 and TRBV2 were reported to be the most expanded V gene segments. In alphabeta pairing analysis, TRAV12-1 preferentially paired with TRBV2, and these paired TCRs showed CDR3 homology. CDR3 motifs in TRAV12-1 and TRBV2 were reported to be shared across several Lofgren's syndrome patients, which suggests public CD4+ TCR repertoires. Recognition of a sarcoidosis-associated antigen was only suggested; the antigen itself remained putative and unidentified.

TCR repertoires were profiled from CD4+ T cells obtained by bronchoalveolar lavage. The data were produced on an Illumina MiSeq. Using fastp at Q25 and MiXCR, TCRdb reprocessed the public reads and kept productive beta chains. Each CDR3 protein appears once, grouped with its most common genes and DNA. A total of 9,000 or so distinct CDR3 sequences appear in this sample, around 20% of them only once. Roughly 7% of the sample lies in the top ten. The sequence joins TRBV7-2 to TRBJ1-3; the D gene is not confidently resolved. The receptor comes from a human donor with sarcoidosis (Löfgren's syndrome or another form), or a control subject (not recorded which). The sample consisted of CD4+ T cells from bronchoalveolar lavage. The CDR3 protein sequence reads: CASSSGRASGNTTYF. The sequence in DNA is TGTGCCAGCAGCAGCGGACGGGCCTCTGGAAACACCACATATTTT. With all but the CDR3 taken from the reference TRBV7-2 and TRBJ1-3 genes, the full variable domain is: GAGVSQSPSNKVTEKGKDVELRCDPISGHTALYWYRQSLGQGLEFLIYFQGNSAPDKSGLPSDRFSAERTGGSVSTLTIQRTQQEDSAVYLCASSSGRASGNTTYFGEGSWLTVV.